The next 7 T cell receptor beta chains were all read from a single sample in a study of blood T cell repertoires in COVID-19. The repertoire was sequenced with immunoSEQ multiplex PCR; TCRdb's copy has only in-frame clones and lacks some. The data show approximately 120,000 clones, roughly 81% seen once. The sample was peripheral blood. Every receptor here comes from a human donor in a cohort sampled during active COVID-19.

This rearrangement joins TRBV6-1 to TRBJ2-7, with a possible D match to TRBD2 (5 bases). V gave up 0 bases and J gave up 9 bases, with 12 bases separating them. The CDR3 spans 13 residues. Germline V lookup: CDR1 MNHNS, CDR2 SASEGT. The CDR3 reads CASSEAGVAVQYF. CDR3 DNA: TGTGCCAGCAGTGAAGCCGGGGTAGCCGTGCAGTACTTC.

The chain has TRBV6-1 and TRBJ1-4; the D gene is possibly TRBD1 (6 bases). The CDR3 runs to 18 residues. Germline CDR1 reads MNHNS; CDR2 reads SASEGT. Trimming cost V 2 bases and J 0 bases, with 16 bases left between them. CDR3 sequence reads: CASSEWDIGGATNEKLFF. CDR3 sequence (DNA): TGTGCCAGCAGTGAATGGGACATTGGGGGCGCAACTAATGAAAAACTGTTTTTT.

The rearrangement joins TRBV10-1 to TRBJ2-5, with 9 nucleotides matching TRBD2. V shed 6 bases, J shed 7 bases, and the junction held 12 bases outside the gene matches. Per germline, CDR1 WNHNN and CDR2 SYGVQD (reference sequence). There are 15 residues in the CDR3. CDR3 in DNA: TGCGCCAGCAGGGTTCGGCGGGGGGGCGAGGCGACCCAGTACTTC. Its protein is CASRVRRGGEATQYF.

The chain links TRBV7-3 to TRBJ2-2, with D possibly being TRBD2 (5 bases). Trimming pared 5 bases from V and 6 bases from J, leaving 13 bases between. The CDR3 runs 14 residues. From germline, CDR1 is SGHTA and CDR2 FQGTGA. This chain's CDR3 is CASSTRPGAGELFF. DNA for the CDR3: TGTGCCAGCAGCACTAGACCCGGCGCCGGGGAGCTGTTTTTT. The complete variable domain, with remaining parts taken from reference TRBV7-3 and TRBJ2-2, reads GAGVSQTPSNKVTEKGKYVELRCDPISGHTALYWYRQSLGQGPEFLIYFQGTGAADDSGLPNDRFFAVRPEGSVSTLKIQRTERGDSAVYLCASSTRPGAGELFFGEGSRLTVL.

The rearrangement joins TRBV6-6 to TRBJ1-5; 7 bases agree with TRBD1. V lost 2 bases, J lost 1 base, and 5 bases stayed unmatched. This CDR3 region has 16 residues. Per germline, CDR1 MNHNY and CDR2 SVGAGI (reference sequence). CDR3 protein: CASSYETGASNQPQHF. CDR3 nucleotide sequence: TGTGCCAGCAGTTACGAAACAGGGGCCAGCAATCAGCCCCAGCATTTT.

V gene TRBV6-5 combines with J gene TRBJ1-1; the match to TRBD1 covers 11 bases. CDR1 and CDR2 from the germline V gene are MNHEY and SVGAGI. With 6 bases clipped from V and 4 bases from J, the junction kept 4 bases outside the gene matches. This CDR3 has 14 amino acids. DNA for the CDR3: TGTGCCAGCAGGCCAGGGACAGGGGGCACTGAAGCTTTCTTT. Protein sequence: CASRPGTGGTEAFF.

The chain has TRBV9 and TRBJ1-2; a possible D gene is TRBD1 (5 bases). V was clipped by 0 bases and J by 1 base, with 13 bases between them. Looked up from germline, CDR1 is SGDLS and CDR2 is YYNGEE. The CDR3 consists of 16 residues. Written as DNA, the CDR3 is TGTGCCAGCAGCGTAGACAGGCCAGGGATTAACTATGGCTACACCTTC. Translated: CASSVDRPGINYGYTF.